This T cell receptor beta chain was identified in a study of cytomegalovirus exposure and HLA in healthy donors. Study-wide context: In a later analysis, the roughly 120 validation repertoires were reported to have used the same platform as the roughly 670 first-cohort repertoires.

Findings and caveats of the study: A later analysis found first-cohort TCR clusters tended to co-occur in the 90 to 150 validation repertoires. Some 150 TCR beta chains were listed as cytomegalovirus-associated.

The data were produced by immunoSEQ multiplex PCR, yet TCRdb's version contains in-frame clones alone and is incomplete. The repertoire has 160,000 or so clones, 70% to 90% of them found once; the top ten carry 2.5% to 3.5%. This CDR3 has 12 amino acids. A note on this clone: The antigen remains unidentified.

This receptor was identified in a young man in good health and CMV-seronegative. The sample consisted of PBMCs. The gene calls are TRBV1 and TRBJ1-2; TRBD1 was called by the table and not checked on the DNA. TRBV1 is reported as a pseudogene. The CDR3: CTSSLQGGGYTF. DNA of the CDR3: TGCACCAGCAGCCTACAGGGCGGTGGCTACACCTTC.